The following is a T cell receptor beta chain sequence with its context. No antigen is known for it. The entry originates in a study of T cell responses to AZD1222 COVID-19 vaccine. Findings and caveats of the study: Recipients of two AZD1222 doses showed rising Spike-specific TCR breadth and depth. Among AZD1222 vaccinees, only five or six were seropositive at baseline. Per reports, nearly half of all spike-specific TCRs target regions that are unmutated in variants. Most donors were white British and more were female, and clonal diversity was possibly underestimated.

Here immunoSEQ multiplex PCR was the method, and the copy in TCRdb shows in-frame clones only, minus some. The profile shows approximately 180,000 clones, 70% to 90% of them singletons. Germline CDR1 SEHNR, CDR2 FQNEAQ (reference sequence). J gave up 5 bases and V 3 bases, and 6 bases lay outside the gene matches. CDR3 size: 14 residues. The rearrangement joins TRBV7-9 to TRBJ2-5; the match to TRBD1 covers 7 bases. The source is an adult in good health. The material sequenced was peripheral blood, taken on day 0 of AZD1222 vaccination. The CDR3 sequence: CASSFGQGVETQYF. CDR3 DNA sequence: TGTGCCAGCAGCTTCGGGCAGGGGGTGGAGACCCAGTACTTC.